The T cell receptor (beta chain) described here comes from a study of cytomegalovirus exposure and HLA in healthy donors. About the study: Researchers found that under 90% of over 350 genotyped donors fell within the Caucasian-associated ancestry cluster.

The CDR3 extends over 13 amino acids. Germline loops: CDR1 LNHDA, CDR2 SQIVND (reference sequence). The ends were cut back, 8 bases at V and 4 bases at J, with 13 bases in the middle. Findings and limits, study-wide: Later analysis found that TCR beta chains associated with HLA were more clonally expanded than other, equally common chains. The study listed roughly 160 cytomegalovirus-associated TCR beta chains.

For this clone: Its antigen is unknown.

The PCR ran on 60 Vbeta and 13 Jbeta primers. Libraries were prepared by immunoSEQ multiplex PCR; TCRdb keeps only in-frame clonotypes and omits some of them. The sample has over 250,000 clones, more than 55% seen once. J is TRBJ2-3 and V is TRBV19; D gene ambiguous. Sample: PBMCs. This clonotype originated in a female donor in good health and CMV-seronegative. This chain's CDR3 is CASGPLGADTQYF. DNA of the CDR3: TGTGCCAGTGGCCCCCTGGGCGCAGATACGCAGTATTTT.